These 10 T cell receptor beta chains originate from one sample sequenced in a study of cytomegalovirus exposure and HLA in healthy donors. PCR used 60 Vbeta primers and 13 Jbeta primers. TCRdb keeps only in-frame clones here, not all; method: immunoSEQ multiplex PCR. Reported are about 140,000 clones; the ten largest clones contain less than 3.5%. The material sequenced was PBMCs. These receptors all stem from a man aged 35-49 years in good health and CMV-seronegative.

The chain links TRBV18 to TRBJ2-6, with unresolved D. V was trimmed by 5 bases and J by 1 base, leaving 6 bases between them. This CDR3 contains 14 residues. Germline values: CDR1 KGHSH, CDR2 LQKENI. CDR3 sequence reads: CASSDFSGANVLTF. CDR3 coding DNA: TGTGCCAGCTCAGACTTTTCTGGGGCCAACGTCCTGACTTTC.

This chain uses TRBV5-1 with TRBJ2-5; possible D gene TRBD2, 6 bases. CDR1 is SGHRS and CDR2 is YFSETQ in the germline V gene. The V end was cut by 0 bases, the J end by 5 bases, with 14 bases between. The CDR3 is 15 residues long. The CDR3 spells CASSLATGDRETQYF. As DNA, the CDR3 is TGCGCCAGCAGCTTGGCCACGGGGGACCGGGAGACCCAGTACTTC.

The CDR3 sequence is CASSQDHPTLQGGQPQHF. The CDR3 coding sequence is TGCGCCAGCAGCCAAGATCATCCGACTCTCCAAGGAGGACAGCCCCAGCATTTT. The V and J genes are TRBV4-3 and TRBJ1-5; D not certain. The CDR3 runs 18 residues. Trimming left V 0 bases short and J 7 bases short, with 22 bases between. The V gene's germline CDR1 is LGHNA and CDR2 YSLEER.

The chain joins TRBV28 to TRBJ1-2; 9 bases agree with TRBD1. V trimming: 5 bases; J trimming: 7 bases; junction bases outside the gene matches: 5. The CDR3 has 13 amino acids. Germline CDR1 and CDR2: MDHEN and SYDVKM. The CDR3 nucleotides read TGTGCCAGCAGTCTCTTACAGGGGGCTGGCTACACCTTC. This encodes CASSLLQGAGYTF.

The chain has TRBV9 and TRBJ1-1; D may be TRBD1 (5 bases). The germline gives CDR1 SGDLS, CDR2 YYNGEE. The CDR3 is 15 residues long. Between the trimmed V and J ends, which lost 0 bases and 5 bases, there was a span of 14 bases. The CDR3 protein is CASSVAGQGSTEAFF. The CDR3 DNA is TGTGCCAGCAGCGTAGCTGGCCAGGGTAGTACTGAAGCTTTCTTT.

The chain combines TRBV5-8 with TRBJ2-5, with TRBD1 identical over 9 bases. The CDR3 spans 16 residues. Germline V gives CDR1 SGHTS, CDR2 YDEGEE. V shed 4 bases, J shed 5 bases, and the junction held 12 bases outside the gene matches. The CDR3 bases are TGTGCCAGCAGCCTAGGGACAGGGCCCCCCTGGGAGACCCAGTACTTC. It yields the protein CASSLGTGPPWETQYF.

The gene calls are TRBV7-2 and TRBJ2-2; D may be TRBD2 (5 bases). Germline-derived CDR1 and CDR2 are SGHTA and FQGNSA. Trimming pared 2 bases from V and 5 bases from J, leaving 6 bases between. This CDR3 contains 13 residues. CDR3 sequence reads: CASSLRGTGELFF. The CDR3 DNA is TGTGCCAGCAGCTTACGGGGAACCGGGGAGCTGTTTTTT.

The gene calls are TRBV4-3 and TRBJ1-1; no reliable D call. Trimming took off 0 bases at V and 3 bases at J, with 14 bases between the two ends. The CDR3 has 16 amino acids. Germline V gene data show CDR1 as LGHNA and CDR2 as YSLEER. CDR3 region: CASSQDLDGGYTEAFF. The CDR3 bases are TGCGCCAGCAGCCAAGATCTAGACGGAGGGTACACTGAAGCTTTCTTT.

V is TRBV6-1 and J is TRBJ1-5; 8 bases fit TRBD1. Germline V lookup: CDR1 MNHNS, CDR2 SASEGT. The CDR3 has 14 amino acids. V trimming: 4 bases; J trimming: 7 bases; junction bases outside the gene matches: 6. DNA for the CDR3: TGTGCCAGCAGTGTAGACAGGGGAAGGCAGCCCCAGCATTTT. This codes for CASSVDRGRQPQHF.

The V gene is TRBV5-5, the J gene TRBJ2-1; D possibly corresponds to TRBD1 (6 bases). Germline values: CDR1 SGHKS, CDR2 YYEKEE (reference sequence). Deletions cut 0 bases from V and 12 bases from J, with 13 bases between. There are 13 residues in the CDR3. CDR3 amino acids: CASSLGEQGAQFF. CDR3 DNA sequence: TGTGCCAGCAGCTTGGGGGAACAGGGAGCGCAGTTCTTC.